This T cell receptor beta chain is from a study of response to subunit inactivated influenza vaccine. Regarding the study as a whole: The study's authors posited that every seasonal influenza vaccination enlists few new T cells.

V lost 5 bases and J 1 base, leaving 15 bases between the germline ends. The germline gives CDR1 SGHKS, CDR2 YYEKEE (reference sequence). There are 15 residues in the CDR3. TCRdb re-derived calls from the RT-PCR reads in MiXCR, one entry per CDR3 protein. The repertoire holds under 550,000 distinct CDR3 sequences, with approximately 7.3% as singletons. Comments on this clonotype: Its antigen is as yet unknown.

This TCR derives from a man aged 50-75 years who received an inactivated influenza vaccine. The chain couples TRBV5-5 to TRBJ1-1; D remains ambiguous. This specimen was PBMCs from blood, taken less than 30 months after vaccination. This CDR3 is CASSSLDGSNTEAFF. CDR3 bases: TGTGCCAGCAGTTCGCTTGACGGATCGAACACTGAAGCTTTCTTT.